This T cell receptor beta chain was identified during a study of blood T cells in healthy people across ages (dated by TCRdb to between 2015 and 2017). At the level of the whole study: In model experiments, template switching captured about one uniquely barcoded TCR beta cDNA molecule for every two T cells. Age-related changes in TCR beta repertoire diversity were measured in the study by deep sequencing normalized with unique cDNA molecular identifiers. Four age groups were formed from the donors: young (average 16 years), middle-aged (approximately 39), aged (around 68) and long-lived (less than 85). To avoid experimental bias, donors of different ages were randomly spread across the sequencing lanes. The study analyzed two additional independent replicas of 1 million unique cDNA reads from the same blood draw for two donors, one aged 18 to 30 and one aged 80 or older.

V lost 2 bases and J lost 3 bases; the stretch between them is 7 bases long. Including the terminal cysteine and phenylalanine, the CDR3 comprises 12 residues. Only the CDR3 DNA stays, 36 bases, in frame from base 1. The germline V gene sets CDR1 to SQVTM and CDR2 to ANQGSEA. Results the study describes overall, beyond this receptor: Observed TCR beta diversity per million T cells fell roughly linearly with age, and a significant reduction was already apparent by age about 43. Total diversity estimates from one million sequenced T cells were considered lower bounds and underestimates. Bulk unsorted PBMC profiling prevented conclusive comparison of naive and antigen-experienced compartments. Compared with the aged group, the long-lived group had more naive CD4+ T cells, fewer expanded clones and increased TCR diversity, a pattern suggesting age selection. There was a strong correlation between observed TCR beta diversity and the percentage of naive T cells measured by flow cytometry. The CMV infection status of donors was not known, potentially confounding age-related changes in expanded clonotypes.

Library preparation was by 5' RACE. Sequenced using an Illumina HiSeq 2500. The second PCR ran for about 6 to 11 cycles and used a J-beta primer mix along with a sample-barcoded 5' primer. Each TCR beta cDNA molecule received a unique molecular identifier from a template-switch 5' adaptor carrying 12 random nucleotides. Each sample yielded at least 2.5 million CDR3-containing paired-end reads. All of the RNA was converted into first-strand cDNA using the Mint cDNA synthesis kit, with a TRBC-specific oligonucleotide serving as the primer. Following uracil-DNA glycosylase treatment, a first 18-cycle PCR with universal primers M1SS and BC2_uni_R was performed on all cDNA. Concerning the study's data processing: Each sample was normalized by randomly selecting 1 million high-quality reads, each carrying a distinct molecular identifier. Instead of being binned into consensus sequences, reads that shared molecular identifiers were thrown out. MiTCR, set to a Q25 quality threshold and the strictest error-elimination algorithm, was used for CDR3 identification, clonotype clustering and error correction. A nonparametric unseen species model using Euler transformation provided a lower-bound estimate of total TCR beta diversity. TCRdb cleaned the public reads at Q25 with fastp, built clones with MiXCR and kept in-frame beta chains. Here each entry gathers all rows of one CDR3 protein and keeps the most common genes and DNA. The V and J calls come from TCRdb's annotation, not from the publication. For this sample the table gives hundreds of thousands of distinct CDR3 sequences, of which 58% were detected only once. The ten largest clones take up over 20% of the sample.

Systemically healthy Caucasian individuals from Russia, some 38 in total and aged about 6 to 90 years, were included as donors. Each donor gave roughly 11 milliliters of peripheral blood, drawn into EDTA-treated Vacutainer tubes. Ficoll-Paque density-gradient centrifugation was used to isolate PBMCs, with at least 6.5 million per sample. Trizol reagent was used to extract total RNA from the PBMCs, yielding at least 5 micrograms per sample. Naive CD45RAhigh/CD27high T cell percentages were measured by flow cytometry on a PBMC aliquot from every donor. With regard to this clonotype: The antigen this receptor binds is unknown. No clone much larger than this one lies a single base away; base qualities are absent.

The sample taken for sequencing was blood. The chain joins TRBV29-1 to TRBJ2-5; the D segment cannot be called with confidence. This sequence was found in a young man in good health. The CDR3 protein: CSVEFGKETQYF. In nucleotide form, the sequence is TGCAGCGTTGAATTTGGCAAAGAGACCCAGTACTTC.